This T cell receptor (beta chain) emerged from a study of cytomegalovirus exposure and HLA in healthy donors. Study information: A subsequent analysis stated that the 100 to 150 validation repertoires were run on the same platform as the roughly 670 first-cohort repertoires. General study points: Cytomegalovirus association was listed for 164 TCR beta chains. Confirmation was obtained in vitro that a few CMV-associated chains are specific for CMV antigens. There were some public TCRs occurring in many donors, but most TCR sequences were rare.

The CDR3 spans 10 residues. The germline V gene encodes CDR1 SGHRS and CDR2 YFSETQ. V lost 7 bases, J lost 5 bases, and 5 bases lay in between. The data were produced by immunoSEQ multiplex PCR, yet TCRdb's version contains in-frame clones alone and is incomplete. The sample records some 180,000 clones, around nine tenths being singletons. To note about this clone: The target antigen is unknown.

The receptor was derived from a man aged 30-40 years in good health and CMV-seropositive. Sequencing input: PBMCs. The gene calls are TRBV5-1 and TRBJ2-3; D may be TRBD2 (5 bases). The CDR3: CASRGDTQYF. Here the CDR3 DNA reads TGCGCCAGCCGGGGAGATACGCAGTATTTT.